The 10 T cell receptor beta chains given below trace back to one sample, sequenced in a study of early T cells in non-severe SARS-CoV-2 infection. TCRdb reprocessed the 5' RACE reads via MiXCR and lists one record per CDR3 protein. The repertoire holds around 77,000 distinct CDR3 sequences, with around 5% as singletons. The source was whole blood, collected at baseline. These receptors came from an adult who was a healthcare worker with PCR-confirmed SARS-CoV-2 infection or an uninfected control (not recorded which).

This clonotype was counted at least ten times. V is TRBV27 and J is TRBJ2-5, with TRBD1 matching 8 bases. The CDR3 has 14 residues. In germline, CDR1 is MNHEY, CDR2 SMNVEV (reference sequence). J gave up 4 bases and V 3 bases, and 4 bases lay outside the gene matches. The DNA for the CDR3 is TGTGCCAGCAGTTTGGGGACAGGTTTAGAGACCCAGTACTTC. Its translation: CASSLGTGLETQYF.

This clonotype has a single count. The chain combines TRBV24-1 with TRBJ2-2, with D possibly being TRBD1 (5 bases). From germline, CDR1 is KGHDR and CDR2 SFDVKD. Trimming left V 10 bases short and J 3 bases short, with 14 bases between. This CDR3 region has 14 residues. CDR3 protein: CATCETEDTGELFF. In nucleotides, the CDR3 is TGTGCCACGTGTGAGACAGAAGACACCGGGGAGCTGTTTTTT.

The chain employs TRBV5-4 and TRBJ2-1; 11 nucleotides agree with TRBD2. Trimming removed 4 bases from V and 0 bases from J; junction bases left unmatched: 9. The CDR3 has 18 amino acids. Germline assignment: CDR1 SGHNT and CDR2 YYREEE (reference sequence). DNA for the CDR3: TGTGCCAGCAGCGCCGGACTAGCGGGCCTTAGCTCCTACAATGAGCAGTTCTTC. Translation gives CASSAGLAGLSSYNEQFF.

Only a few counts were recorded for this clonotype. J is TRBJ1-6 and V is TRBV20-1, with D possibly matching TRBD1 (6 bases). Germline assignment: CDR1 DFQATT and CDR2 SNEGSKA (reference sequence). The CDR3 length is 15 residues. Trimming left V 6 bases short and J 0 bases short, with 12 bases between. The DNA for the CDR3 is TGCAGTGCCTTTGGACAGAGCTCCTATAATTCACCCCTCCACTTT. Protein sequence: CSAFGQSSYNSPLHF.

There are many counts of this clonotype. The chain joins TRBV3-1 to TRBJ2-1; TRBD2 agrees at 7 bases. J lost 5 bases, V lost 6 bases, and 22 bases had no gene match. This CDR3 region has 19 residues. The germline gives CDR1 LGHDT, CDR2 YNNKEL (reference sequence). The CDR3 nucleotides are TGTGCCAGCAGTTTCCGTTCTACCGAAGGACTAGGCCCCCACAATGAGCAGTTCTTC. It encodes CASSFRSTEGLGPHNEQFF.

This clonotype was observed at least ten times. V and J are TRBV28 and TRBJ2-7; tentatively, D is TRBD2 (6 bases). V was cut by 5 bases and J by 5 bases, with 19 bases left in between. CDR1 MDHEN and CDR2 SYDVKM come from the germline V gene. This CDR3 spans 15 amino acids. In nucleotides, the CDR3 is TGTGCCAGCAGTCCCGCGGGACGGTCGGCCCACGAGCAGTACTTC. It encodes CASSPAGRSAHEQYF.

This clonotype came up many times. In DNA form, the CDR3 reads TGTGCCAGCAGCACAGCGACCTACGAGCAGTACTTC. This sequence encodes CASSTATYEQYF. The rearrangement joins TRBV7-9 to TRBJ2-7; no firm D call. The CDR3 loop spans 12 amino acids. V lost 5 bases to trimming and J lost 2 bases, with 7 bases between them. Germline CDR1 SEHNR, CDR2 FQNEAQ (reference sequence).

Judged by abundance, this clonotype is medium-sized. The CDR3 here is CASSLMSAAGELFF. CDR3 sequence (DNA): TGTGCCAGCAGTTTAATGTCCGCTGCCGGGGAGCTGTTTTTT. The rearrangement joins TRBV28 to TRBJ2-2; D ambiguous. V was trimmed by 2 bases and J by 6 bases, leaving 10 bases between them. This CDR3 has 14 residues. In germline, CDR1 is MDHEN, CDR2 SYDVKM.

This clonotype was seen a handful of times. The V call is TRBV24-1, the J call TRBJ2-1; D unclear. This CDR3 region has 17 residues. Trimming left V 3 bases short and J 0 bases short, with 14 bases between. Germline V gene lookup returns CDR1 KGHDR and CDR2 SFDVKD. In nucleotides, the CDR3 is TGTGCCACCAGTGATCTAATGACACCCTCCTCCTACAATGAGCAGTTCTTC. It encodes CATSDLMTPSSYNEQFF.

The rearrangement uses TRBV19 and TRBJ2-5; D is possibly TRBD1 (5 bases). The CDR3 contains 14 residues. Germline V CDR1 and CDR2: LNHDA, SQIVND (reference sequence). Trimming removed 5 bases from V and 5 bases from J, with 15 bases in between. DNA for the CDR3: TGTGCCAGTAGTGGGCCCGGCAGGGTGGAGACCCAGTACTTC. This codes for CASSGPGRVETQYF.